Listed below are T cell receptor beta chains from one sample, sequenced in a study of T-cell memory formation after mild COVID-19. TCRdb ran MiXCR on the 5' RACE reads and lists one entry per CDR3 protein. The sample yields fewer than 150,000 distinct CDR3 sequences, 11% to 15% seen once. Sequencing was performed on PBMCs or a T cell subset sorted from them (not recorded which). These TCRs come from an adult woman who had mild COVID-19 (a few samples of this study predate the infection). Cell type and time point are not known. CDR3s include the opening cysteine and the closing phenylalanine or tryptophan. Each record gives: V gene, clone size, D gene, J gene, CDR3 protein, CDR3 DNA. A D gene is named only where the DNA matches it firmly. Size is omitted from some rows. Given values are once, few, many or a class for expanded clones.

V gene: TRBV23-1; clone size: .; D gene: TRBD1; J gene: TRBJ2-3; CDR3 protein: CASSPFWDRGRPDTQYF; CDR3 DNA: TGCGCCAGCAGTCCCTTCTGGGACAGGGGGCGCCCAGATACGCAGTATTTT
V gene: TRBV30; clone size: few; D gene: .; J gene: TRBJ2-7; CDR3 protein: CAWSVGQNYEQYF; CDR3 DNA: TGTGCCTGGAGTGTCGGCCAGAACTACGAGCAGTACTTC
V gene: TRBV2; clone size: .; D gene: .; J gene: TRBJ2-1; CDR3 protein: CASSGSTLGPVSWNEQFF; CDR3 DNA: TGTGCCAGCAGTGGCTCGACGTTGGGCCCCGTCAGCTGGAATGAGCAGTTCTTC
V gene: TRBV14; clone size: .; D gene: TRBD1; J gene: TRBJ2-7; CDR3 protein: CASSQVGTGVYEQYF; CDR3 DNA: TGTGCCAGCAGCCAAGTCGGGACAGGGGTTTACGAGCAGTACTTC
V gene: TRBV7-3; clone size: .; D gene: TRBD2; J gene: TRBJ2-1; CDR3 protein: CASSLGRGQSSYNEQFF; CDR3 DNA: TGTGCCAGCAGCTTAGGGAGGGGCCAGAGCTCCTACAATGAGCAGTTCTTC
V gene: TRBV19; clone size: few; D gene: .; J gene: TRBJ2-7; CDR3 protein: CASSIKTDAYEQYF; CDR3 DNA: TGTGCCAGTAGTATTAAGACAGATGCCTACGAGCAGTACTTC
V gene: TRBV7-2; clone size: .; D gene: .; J gene: TRBJ1-1; CDR3 protein: CASSLGKTTEAFF; CDR3 DNA: TGTGCCAGCAGCTTAGGCAAGACGACTGAAGCTTTCTTT
V gene: TRBV5-4; clone size: .; D gene: .; J gene: TRBJ2-7; CDR3 protein: CASRDTGGGATPYEQYF; CDR3 DNA: TGTGCCAGCCGGGATACGGGTGGGGGGGCGACCCCCTACGAGCAGTACTTC
V gene: TRBV5-1; clone size: .; D gene: TRBD1; J gene: TRBJ2-1; CDR3 protein: CASSPYRDRRPYNEQFF; CDR3 DNA: TGCGCCAGCAGCCCATACCGGGACAGAAGACCCTACAATGAGCAGTTCTTC
V gene: TRBV29-1; clone size: few; D gene: TRBD1; J gene: TRBJ1-2; CDR3 protein: CSDLDRGYGYTF; CDR3 DNA: TGCAGCGATTTGGACAGGGGTTATGGCTACACCTTC
V gene: TRBV29-1; clone size: .; D gene: .; J gene: TRBJ2-3; CDR3 protein: CSAPVQTDTQYF; CDR3 DNA: TGCAGCGCCCCAGTTCAGACAGATACGCAGTATTTT
V gene: TRBV12-3/TRBV12-4; clone size: many; D gene: TRBD1; J gene: TRBJ2-7; CDR3 protein: CASSMGTVYEQYF; CDR3 DNA: TGTGCCAGCAGTATGGGGACAGTATACGAGCAGTACTTC
V gene: TRBV20-1; clone size: .; D gene: TRBD2; J gene: TRBJ2-3; CDR3 protein: CSARSYGTSGGVFFTDTQYF; CDR3 DNA: TGCAGTGCTAGATCATACGGGACTAGCGGGGGGGTCTTTTTTACAGATACGCAGTATTTT
V gene: TRBV6-5; clone size: few; D gene: TRBD2; J gene: TRBJ2-3; CDR3 protein: CASSYSSSSGGDTDTQYF; CDR3 DNA: TGTGCCAGCAGTTACTCCTCCTCTAGCGGGGGGGATACAGATACGCAGTATTTT
V gene: TRBV3-1; clone size: few; D gene: TRBD1; J gene: TRBJ2-5; CDR3 protein: CASRQRGQGGETQYF; CDR3 DNA: TGTGCCAGCAGACAACGGGGACAGGGAGGAGAGACCCAGTACTTC
V gene: TRBV7-9; clone size: few; D gene: .; J gene: TRBJ1-4; CDR3 protein: CASSSDGKDNEKLFF; CDR3 DNA: TGTGCCAGCAGCTCAGACGGAAAAGATAATGAAAAACTGTTTTTT
V gene: TRBV7-9; clone size: .; D gene: TRBD2; J gene: TRBJ2-1; CDR3 protein: CASSGVLVVAGGLGDEQFF; CDR3 DNA: TGTGCCAGCAGCGGCGTTCTTGTGGTAGCGGGGGGCCTCGGGGATGAGCAGTTCTTC
V gene: TRBV7-9; clone size: .; D gene: TRBD1; J gene: TRBJ1-1; CDR3 protein: CASSGQGGNTEAFF; CDR3 DNA: TGTGCCAGCTCCGGACAGGGAGGGAACACTGAAGCTTTCTTT
V gene: TRBV6-5; clone size: few; D gene: TRBD1; J gene: TRBJ2-7; CDR3 protein: CASSSTGTGGYEQYF; CDR3 DNA: TGTGCCAGCAGTTCAACCGGGACAGGGGGGTACGAGCAGTACTTC
V gene: TRBV5-5; clone size: few; D gene: .; J gene: TRBJ2-3; CDR3 protein: CASSSRWDRGDTDTQYF; CDR3 DNA: TGTGCCAGCAGCTCCCGATGGGACCGGGGCGACACAGATACGCAGTATTTT
V gene: TRBV4-3; clone size: .; D gene: TRBD2; J gene: TRBJ2-2; CDR3 protein: CASSRTSGSWELFF; CDR3 DNA: TGCGCCAGCAGCCGGACTAGCGGGAGCTGGGAGCTGTTTTTT
V gene: TRBV5-6; clone size: few; D gene: TRBD2; J gene: TRBJ2-3; CDR3 protein: CASTFLAGNTDTQYF; CDR3 DNA: TGTGCCAGCACTTTTCTAGCGGGGAACACAGATACGCAGTATTTT
V gene: TRBV11-1; clone size: .; D gene: TRBD2; J gene: TRBJ2-3; CDR3 protein: CASSSLEGLARTDTQYF; CDR3 DNA: TGTGCCAGCAGCTCCCTCGAGGGACTAGCGCGGACAGATACGCAGTATTTT
V gene: TRBV24-1; clone size: .; D gene: .; J gene: TRBJ2-7; CDR3 protein: CATTDGYEQYF; CDR3 DNA: TGTGCCACCACCGACGGCTACGAGCAGTACTTC
V gene: TRBV12-3/TRBV12-4; clone size: few; D gene: TRBD1; J gene: TRBJ2-7; CDR3 protein: CASSLSQNRGRGYEQYF; CDR3 DNA: TGTGCCAGCAGTTTATCCCAGAACAGGGGGCGAGGCTACGAGCAGTACTTC
V gene: TRBV7-9; clone size: few; D gene: .; J gene: TRBJ1-2; CDR3 protein: CASSLSGQNYGYTF; CDR3 DNA: TGTGCCAGCAGCTTATCCGGGCAGAACTATGGCTACACCTTC
V gene: TRBV5-5; clone size: .; D gene: .; J gene: TRBJ1-5; CDR3 protein: CASSPLPGGDQPQHF; CDR3 DNA: TGTGCCAGCAGCCCACTCCCGGGAGGGGATCAGCCCCAGCATTTT
V gene: TRBV12-3/TRBV12-4; clone size: .; D gene: .; J gene: TRBJ2-3; CDR3 protein: CASSLGGLGTDTQYF; CDR3 DNA: TGTGCCAGCAGTTTGGGGGGTTTGGGCACAGATACGCAGTATTTT
V gene: TRBV11-2; clone size: .; D gene: .; J gene: TRBJ2-7; CDR3 protein: CASSPRVSHYEQYF; CDR3 DNA: TGTGCCAGCAGCCCCAGGGTGTCCCACTACGAGCAGTACTTC
V gene: TRBV9; clone size: many; D gene: .; J gene: TRBJ1-1; CDR3 protein: CASSGGGANTEAFF; CDR3 DNA: TGTGCCAGCAGCGGGGGGGGCGCAAACACTGAAGCTTTCTTT
V gene: TRBV7-9; clone size: many; D gene: .; J gene: TRBJ2-1; CDR3 protein: CASSFVTGVDEQFF; CDR3 DNA: TGTGCCAGCAGCTTCGTGACGGGAGTTGATGAGCAGTTCTTC
V gene: TRBV7-3; clone size: few; D gene: .; J gene: TRBJ2-7; CDR3 protein: CASSLRGGGTYEQYF; CDR3 DNA: TGTGCCAGCAGCTTAAGGGGTGGCGGGACCTACGAGCAGTACTTC
V gene: TRBV5-4; clone size: few; D gene: .; J gene: TRBJ2-1; CDR3 protein: CASSLVGGEQFF; CDR3 DNA: TGTGCCAGCAGCTTAGTAGGGGGTGAGCAGTTCTTC
V gene: TRBV5-1; clone size: .; D gene: .; J gene: TRBJ2-7; CDR3 protein: CASSLGMGVNEQYF; CDR3 DNA: TGCGCCAGCAGCTTGGGGATGGGGGTCAACGAGCAGTACTTC
V gene: TRBV20-1; clone size: .; D gene: TRBD2; J gene: TRBJ2-7; CDR3 protein: CSARVPGRETPFYEQYF; CDR3 DNA: TGCAGTGCTAGAGTTCCGGGGAGGGAAACCCCCTTCTACGAGCAGTACTTC
V gene: TRBV12-3/TRBV12-4; clone size: .; D gene: TRBD2; J gene: TRBJ2-3; CDR3 protein: CASRSGTSGGANPTDTQYF; CDR3 DNA: TGTGCCAGCAGATCCGGGACTAGCGGGGGGGCGAACCCCACAGATACGCAGTATTTT
V gene: TRBV12-3/TRBV12-4; clone size: few; D gene: TRBD1; J gene: TRBJ2-3; CDR3 protein: CASSLRGLGTGNTDTQYF; CDR3 DNA: TGTGCCAGCAGTTTAAGGGGGCTCGGGACAGGGAATACAGATACGCAGTATTTT
V gene: TRBV19; clone size: many; D gene: .; J gene: TRBJ2-2; CDR3 protein: CASSIKTANTGELFF; CDR3 DNA: TGTGCCAGTAGTATCAAAACAGCGAACACCGGGGAGCTGTTTTTT
V gene: TRBV3-1; clone size: once; D gene: .; J gene: TRBJ2-7; CDR3 protein: CASSLWDGTYEQYF; CDR3 DNA: TGTGCCAGCAGCCTATGGGACGGGACCTACGAGCAGTACTTC
V gene: TRBV6-5; clone size: few; D gene: .; J gene: TRBJ1-6; CDR3 protein: CASRETVYNSPLHF; CDR3 DNA: TGTGCCAGCAGGGAGACAGTTTATAATTCACCCCTCCACTTT
V gene: TRBV6-2/TRBV6-3; clone size: few; D gene: .; J gene: TRBJ2-1; CDR3 protein: CASSPQTGSSYNEQFF; CDR3 DNA: TGTGCCAGCAGTCCCCAGACGGGGAGCTCCTACAATGAGCAGTTCTTC
V gene: TRBV6-2/TRBV6-3; clone size: .; D gene: TRBD2; J gene: TRBJ2-7; CDR3 protein: CASSYSGLADYEQYF; CDR3 DNA: TGTGCCAGCAGTTACTCAGGACTAGCGGACTACGAGCAGTACTTC
V gene: TRBV4-2; clone size: .; D gene: TRBD2; J gene: TRBJ2-3; CDR3 protein: CASSQEPLVTSGEFTDTQYF; CDR3 DNA: TGTGCCAGCAGCCAAGAGCCTCTTGTCACTAGCGGGGAGTTCACAGATACGCAGTATTTT
V gene: TRBV5-1; clone size: .; D gene: TRBD1; J gene: TRBJ2-7; CDR3 protein: CASSLTGTGVFYEQYF; CDR3 DNA: TGCGCCAGCAGCTTGACCGGGACAGGGGTATTCTACGAGCAGTACTTC
V gene: TRBV12-3/TRBV12-4; clone size: .; D gene: .; J gene: TRBJ2-6; CDR3 protein: CASSGANVLTF; CDR3 DNA: TGTGCCAGCTCTGGGGCCAACGTCCTGACTTTC
V gene: TRBV27; clone size: few; D gene: TRBD1; J gene: TRBJ2-7; CDR3 protein: CASSFGQGVYPYEQYF; CDR3 DNA: TGTGCCAGCAGTTTCGGACAGGGGGTATATCCCTACGAGCAGTACTTC
V gene: TRBV6-2/TRBV6-3; clone size: .; D gene: .; J gene: TRBJ1-5; CDR3 protein: CASSLDFEILPTENQPQHF; CDR3 DNA: TGTGCCAGCAGCCTCGATTTCGAAATCCTTCCGACTGAGAATCAGCCCCAGCATTTT
V gene: TRBV7-6; clone size: .; D gene: .; J gene: TRBJ2-1; CDR3 protein: CASSPRLSEQFF; CDR3 DNA: TGTGCCAGCAGCCCTCGATTATCTGAGCAGTTCTTC
V gene: TRBV4-1; clone size: .; D gene: .; J gene: TRBJ2-1; CDR3 protein: CASSQGAATGQFF; CDR3 DNA: TGCGCCAGCAGCCAAGGAGCCGCGACAGGGCAGTTCTTC
V gene: TRBV7-2; clone size: .; D gene: .; J gene: TRBJ1-2; CDR3 protein: CASSFPGFYGYTF; CDR3 DNA: TGTGCCAGCAGCTTTCCCGGGTTCTATGGCTACACCTTC
V gene: TRBV30; clone size: few; D gene: TRBD1; J gene: TRBJ1-2; CDR3 protein: CAWGQGYGYTF; CDR3 DNA: TGTGCCTGGGGACAGGGCTATGGCTACACCTTC
V gene: TRBV4-1; clone size: .; D gene: .; J gene: TRBJ1-3; CDR3 protein: CASSQDRGRSGNTIYF; CDR3 DNA: TGCGCCAGCAGCCAAGATCGGGGGCGCAGTGGAAACACCATATATTTT
V gene: TRBV3-1; clone size: few; D gene: TRBD2; J gene: TRBJ2-3; CDR3 protein: CASSPTSGKSTDTQYF; CDR3 DNA: TGTGCCAGCAGCCCTACTAGCGGGAAGAGCACAGATACGCAGTATTTT
V gene: TRBV4-3; clone size: .; D gene: .; J gene: TRBJ2-3; CDR3 protein: CASSEQSPHQADTQYF; CDR3 DNA: TGCGCCAGCAGCGAACAGAGCCCTCATCAAGCTGATACGCAGTATTTT
V gene: TRBV12-3/TRBV12-4; clone size: few; D gene: TRBD1; J gene: TRBJ1-5; CDR3 protein: CATQRLGAGGQPQHF; CDR3 DNA: TGTGCCACCCAAAGATTAGGGGCAGGGGGTCAGCCCCAGCATTTT
V gene: TRBV29-1; clone size: few; D gene: TRBD2; J gene: TRBJ2-1; CDR3 protein: CSAPTSGSKFF; CDR3 DNA: TGCAGCGCCCCGACTAGCGGGAGTAAGTTCTTC
V gene: TRBV4-3; clone size: .; D gene: TRBD2; J gene: TRBJ2-7; CDR3 protein: CASSQEVAGAGNYEQYF; CDR3 DNA: TGCGCCAGCAGCCAAGAAGTAGCGGGAGCGGGTAACTACGAGCAGTACTTC
V gene: TRBV7-9; clone size: .; D gene: .; J gene: TRBJ1-1; CDR3 protein: CASSLKTVNTEAFF; CDR3 DNA: TGTGCCAGCAGCTTAAAGACAGTGAACACTGAAGCTTTCTTT
V gene: TRBV19; clone size: few; D gene: .; J gene: TRBJ2-7; CDR3 protein: CATGHPYEQYF; CDR3 DNA: TGTGCCACCGGCCACCCCTACGAGCAGTACTTC